This paragraph reports one T cell receptor beta chain. Here immunoSEQ multiplex PCR was the method, and the copy in TCRdb shows in-frame clones only, minus some. The top ten clones hold approximately 2.6% of a sample with 150,000 to 200,000 clones, under 85% of them seen once. This record comes from a study of blood T cell repertoires in COVID-19. V lost 5 bases, J lost 0 bases, and 16 bases stayed unmatched. Germline V lookup: CDR1 SGHVS, CDR2 FQNEAQ. The CDR3 totals 21 residues. The clonotype comes from a man in his 70s with acute or convalescent COVID-19. The chain carries TRBV7-8 and TRBJ2-6; 10 nucleotides agree with TRBD1. Material for sequencing was peripheral blood. CDR3 sequence: CASSPGTGAPSGISGANVLTF. The DNA of the CDR3 is TGTGCCAGCAGCCCCGGGACAGGGGCCCCTAGCGGAATCTCTGGGGCCAACGTCCTGACTTTC.